This TCR beta chain is drawn from a study of control samples from healthy donors and cancer patients. TCRdb keeps only in-frame clones here, not all; method: immunoSEQ multiplex PCR. The sample has roughly 40,000 clones; around nine tenths are singletons. This CDR3 is built from 12 residues. Germline V CDR1 and CDR2: SNHLY, FYNNEI. The germline V and J ends were trimmed by 2 bases and 8 bases, with 9 bases remaining between them. Sequenced material: blood. The TCR originated in a woman aged 45-65 years in good health. The V call is TRBV2, the J call TRBJ1-2; D gene uncertain. CDR3 nucleotide sequence: TGTGCCAGCAGTGAAACGGGGTTCGGCTACACCTTC. This codes for CASSETGFGYTF.